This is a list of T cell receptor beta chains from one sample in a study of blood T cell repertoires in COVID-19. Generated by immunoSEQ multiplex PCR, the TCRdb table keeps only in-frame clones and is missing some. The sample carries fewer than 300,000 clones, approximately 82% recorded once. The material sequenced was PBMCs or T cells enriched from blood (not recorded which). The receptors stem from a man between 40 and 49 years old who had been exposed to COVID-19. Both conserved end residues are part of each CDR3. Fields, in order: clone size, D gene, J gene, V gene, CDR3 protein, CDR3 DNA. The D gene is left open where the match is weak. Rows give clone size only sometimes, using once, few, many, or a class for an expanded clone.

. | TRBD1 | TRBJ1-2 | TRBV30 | CAWSAADRVVGGYTF | TGTGCCTGGAGCGCCGCCGACAGGGTGGTTGGTGGCTACACCTTC
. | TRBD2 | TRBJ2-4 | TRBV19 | CASSIDHYGGLAGKNIQYF | TGTGCCAGTAGTATAGACCACTACGGGGGACTAGCGGGGAAAAACATTCAGTACTTC
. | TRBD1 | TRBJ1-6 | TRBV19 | CASKPQGQTNSPLHF | TGTGCCAGTAAACCCCAGGGACAGACAAATTCACCCCTCCACTTT
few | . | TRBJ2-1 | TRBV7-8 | CASSFTGNNEQFF | TGTGCCAGCAGCTTCACAGGAAACAATGAGCAGTTCTTC
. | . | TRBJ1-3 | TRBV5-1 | CASSLRGSSGNTIYF | TGCGCCAGCAGCTTGAGAGGCAGCTCTGGAAACACCATATATTTT
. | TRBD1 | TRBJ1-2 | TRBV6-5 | CASKGQDYGYTF | TGTGCCAGCAAAGGACAGGACTATGGCTACACCTTC
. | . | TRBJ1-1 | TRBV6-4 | CASSERRGPNTEAFF | TGTGCCAGCAGTGAACGGAGGGGACCCAACACTGAAGCTTTCTTT
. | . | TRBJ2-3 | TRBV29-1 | CSGEEGAPDTQYF | TGCAGCGGTGAGGAAGGGGCCCCAGATACGCAGTATTTT
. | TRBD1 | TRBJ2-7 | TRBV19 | CASSIAPTGVAYEQYF | TGTGCCAGTAGTATCGCTCCGACAGGGGTGGCCTACGAGCAGTACTTC
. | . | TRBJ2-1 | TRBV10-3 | CAISTSVSQAYNEQFF | TGTGCCATCAGTACCTCGGTATCCCAGGCCTACAATGAGCAGTTCTTC
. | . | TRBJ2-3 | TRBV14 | CASSQDLGAYTDTQYF | TGTGCCAGCAGCCAAGATTTGGGAGCTTACACAGATACGCAGTATTTT
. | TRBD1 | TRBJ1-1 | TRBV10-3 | CAKQQGAVGFAEAFF | TGTGCCAAACAACAGGGGGCGGTGGGTTTCGCTGAAGCTTTCTTT
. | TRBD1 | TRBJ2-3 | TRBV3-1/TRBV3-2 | CASSQGTGTDTQYF | TGTGCCAGCAGCCAGGGGACAGGCACAGATACGCAGTATTTT
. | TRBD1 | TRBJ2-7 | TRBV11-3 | CASSSEPGQGYEQYF | TGTGCCAGCAGCTCGGAGCCGGGACAGGGCTACGAGCAGTACTTC
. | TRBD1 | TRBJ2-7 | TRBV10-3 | CAISRDRETYEQYF | TGTGCCATCAGCCGGGACAGGGAAACCTACGAGCAGTACTTC
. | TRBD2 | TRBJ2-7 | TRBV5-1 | CASTLTGGSYEQYF | TGCGCCAGCACTTTGACGGGAGGCTCCTACGAGCAGTACTTC
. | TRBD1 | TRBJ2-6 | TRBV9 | CASSTRTGPSGANVLTF | TGTGCCAGCAGCACACGGACAGGACCCTCTGGGGCCAACGTCCTGACTTTC
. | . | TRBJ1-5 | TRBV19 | CASRLQGIGWAQHF | TGTGCCAGTAGGTTACAGGGAATAGGGTGGGCCCAGCATTTT
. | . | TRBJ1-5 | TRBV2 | CASTPRQGGQPQHF | TGTGCCAGCACCCCCCGGCAGGGTGGTCAGCCCCAGCATTTT
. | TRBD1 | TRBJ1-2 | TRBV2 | CASTGQGALGYTF | TGTGCCAGCACCGGACAGGGGGCGCTTGGCTACACCTTC
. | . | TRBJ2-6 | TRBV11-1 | CASSAHFSGANVLTF | TGTGCCAGCAGCGCACATTTCTCTGGGGCCAACGTCCTGACTTTC
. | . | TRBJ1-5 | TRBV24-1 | CATSPDRYNQPQHF | TGTGCCACCAGTCCGGACAGATATAATCAGCCCCAGCATTTT
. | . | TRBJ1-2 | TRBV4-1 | CASSQDFLPYVGYTF | TGCGCCAGCAGCCAAGATTTCCTGCCCTATGTTGGCTACACCTTC
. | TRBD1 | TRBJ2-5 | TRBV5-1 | CASSLQGAAGETQYF | TGCGCCAGCAGCTTGCAGGGGGCGGCGGGGGAGACCCAGTACTTC
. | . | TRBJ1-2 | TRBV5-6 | CASSPGGTNYGYTF | TGTGCCAGCAGCCCCGGAGGGACTAACTATGGCTACACCTTC
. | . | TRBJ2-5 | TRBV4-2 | CASSGSLGSAGPEETQYF | TGTGCCAGCAGCGGATCGTTAGGCTCGGCGGGCCCTGAGGAGACCCAGTACTTC
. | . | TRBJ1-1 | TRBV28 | CASLNTEAFF | TGTGCCAGCCTAAACACTGAAGCTTTCTTT
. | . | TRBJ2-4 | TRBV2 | CASREDSADIQYF | TGTGCCAGCAGAGAGGACAGTGCGGACATTCAGTACTTC
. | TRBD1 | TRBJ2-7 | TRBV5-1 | CASSLAPGRGQRFFRAYEQYF | TGCGCCAGCAGCTTGGCCCCGGGCAGGGGGCAAAGGTTTTTCAGGGCCTACGAGCAGTACTTC
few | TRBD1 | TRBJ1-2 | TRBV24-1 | CATSEGQGYGYTF | TGTGCCACCAGTGAAGGACAGGGATATGGCTACACCTTC
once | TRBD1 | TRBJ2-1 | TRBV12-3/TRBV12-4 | CASTKGALNEQFF | TGTGCCAGCACTAAGGGGGCGCTTAATGAGCAGTTCTTC
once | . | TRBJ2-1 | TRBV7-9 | CAGTGNPVTGGRTEQFF | TGTGCCGGGACGGGAAACCCGGTTACGGGGGGCCGCACGGAGCAGTTCTTC
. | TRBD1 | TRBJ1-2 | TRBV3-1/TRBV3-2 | CASSQLGTGLNYGYTF | TGTGCCAGCAGCCAATTAGGGACAGGGCTAAACTATGGCTACACCTTC
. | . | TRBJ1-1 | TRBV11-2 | CASSYSSRNTEAFF | TGTGCCAGCAGCTACTCATCTCGAAACACTGAAGCTTTCTTT
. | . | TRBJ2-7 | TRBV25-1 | CASSFSLASYEQYF | TGTGCCAGCTCCTTTTCCCTAGCAAGCTACGAGCAGTACTTC
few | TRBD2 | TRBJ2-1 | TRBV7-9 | CASSLRETSTRSNEQFF | TGTGCCAGCAGCCTGCGGGAGACTAGCACGAGGAGCAATGAGCAGTTCTTC
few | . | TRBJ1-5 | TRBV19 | CASSDYIGQPQHF | TGTGCCAGTAGCGACTATATTGGGCAGCCCCAGCATTTT
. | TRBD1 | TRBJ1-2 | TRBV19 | CASSSTGTGDIYGYTF | TGTGCCAGTAGTTCCACCGGGACAGGGGATATCTATGGCTACACCTTC
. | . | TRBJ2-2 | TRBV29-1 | CSVLGAGELFF | TGCAGCGTTCTAGGGGCCGGGGAGCTGTTTTTT
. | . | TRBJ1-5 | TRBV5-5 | CASSLGQGYQPQHF | TGTGCCAGCAGCTTGGGTCAGGGTTATCAGCCCCAGCATTTT
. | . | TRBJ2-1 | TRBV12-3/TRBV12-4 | CASSFTNEQFF | TGTGCCAGCAGTTTTACAAATGAGCAGTTCTTC
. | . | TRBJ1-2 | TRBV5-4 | CASSLRSGGYTF | TGTGCCAGCAGCTTACGCTCGGGGGGCTACACCTTC